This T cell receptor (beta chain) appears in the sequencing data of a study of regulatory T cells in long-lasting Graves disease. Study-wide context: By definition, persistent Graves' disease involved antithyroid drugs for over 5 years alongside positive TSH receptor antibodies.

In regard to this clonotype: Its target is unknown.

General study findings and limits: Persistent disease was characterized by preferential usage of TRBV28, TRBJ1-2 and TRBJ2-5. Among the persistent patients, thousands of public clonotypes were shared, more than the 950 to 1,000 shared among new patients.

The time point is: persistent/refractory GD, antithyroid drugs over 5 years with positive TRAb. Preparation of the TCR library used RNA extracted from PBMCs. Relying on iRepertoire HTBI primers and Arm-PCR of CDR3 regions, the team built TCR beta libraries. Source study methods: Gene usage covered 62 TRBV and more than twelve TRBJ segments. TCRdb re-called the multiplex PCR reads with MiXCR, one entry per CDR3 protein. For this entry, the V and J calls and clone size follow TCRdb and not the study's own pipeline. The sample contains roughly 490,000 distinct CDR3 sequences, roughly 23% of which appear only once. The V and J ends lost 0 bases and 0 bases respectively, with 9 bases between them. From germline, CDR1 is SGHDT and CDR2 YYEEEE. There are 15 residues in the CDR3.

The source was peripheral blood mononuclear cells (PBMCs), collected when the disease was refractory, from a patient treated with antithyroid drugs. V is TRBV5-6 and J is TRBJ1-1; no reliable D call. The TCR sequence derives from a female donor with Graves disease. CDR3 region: CASSLEGTVNTEAFF. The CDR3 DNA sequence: TGTGCCAGCAGCTTGGAGGGAACGGTGAACACTGAAGCTTTCTTT. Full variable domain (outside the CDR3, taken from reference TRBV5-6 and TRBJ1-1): DAGVTQSPTHLIKTRGQQVTLRCSPKSGHDTVSWYQQALGQGPQFIFQYYEEEERQRGNFPDRFSGHQFPNYSSELNVNALLLGDSALYLCASSLEGTVNTEAFFGQGTRLTVV.